This entry lists 32 T cell receptor beta chains sequenced from one sample in a study of blood T cells in healthy people across ages. A J-beta primer mix and a sample-barcoded 5' primer were used in a second PCR of about 6 to 12 cycles. MiXCR, run by TCRdb on the 5' RACE reads, gives a single entry per CDR3 protein. The data show 1,500,000 or so distinct CDR3 sequences, approximately 59% seen once. The sample comprised blood. The receptors were gathered from a man aged 18 to 30 in good health.

The gene calls are TRBV27 and TRBJ2-2; 9 positions match TRBD2. With V trimmed by 8 bases and J by 4 bases, 14 bases remained unmatched. Germline V gene sequence: CDR1 MNHEY, CDR2 SMNVEV (reference sequence). The CDR3 is 17 residues long. CDR3 in amino acids: CASRLYRGRATTGELFF. CDR3 in DNA: TGTGCCAGCCGCCTTTATCGCGGGAGGGCGACCACCGGGGAGCTGTTTTTT.

The count of this clonotype is one. This rearrangement joins TRBV5-1 to TRBJ2-1; TRBD2 aligns across 7 bases. The V segment lost 0 bases and the J segment 4 bases; nucleotides outside the gene matches: 16. This CDR3 has 19 amino acids. Germline V gives CDR1 SGHRS, CDR2 YFSETQ. CDR3 loop: CASSLASLRLGGIYNEQFF. In DNA form, the CDR3 reads TGCGCCAGCAGCTTGGCTTCGCTACGTTTGGGGGGGATTTACAATGAGCAGTTCTTC.

The chain has TRBV27 and TRBJ2-5; possible D gene TRBD2, 5 bases. Looked up from germline, CDR1 is MNHEY and CDR2 is SMNVEV (reference sequence). The CDR3 covers 15 residues. V was cut by 5 bases and J by 2 bases, with 15 bases left in between. For the CDR3, the DNA is TGTGCCAGCAGTCCCCCCGGACTGTTACAAGAGACCCAGTACTTC. Translated: CASSPPGLLQETQYF.

This clonotype was counted once. The chain combines TRBV11-2 with TRBJ2-4, with D unresolved. Trimming removed 4 bases at V and 15 bases at J, with 16 bases between. From germline, CDR1 is SGHAT and CDR2 FQNNGV. CDR3 length: 12 residues. The CDR3 loop is CASSYMAPAPYF. For the CDR3, the DNA is TGTGCCAGCAGCTATATGGCCCCAGCACCGTACTTC.

The chain recombines TRBV11-2 with TRBJ2-1, with D uncertain. Germline CDR1 and CDR2: SGHAT and FQNNGV. V was cut by 5 bases and J by 8 bases, with 13 bases left in between. The CDR3 is 13 residues long. CDR3 residues: CASSPRPLYEQFF. The CDR3, as DNA: TGTGCCAGCAGCCCAAGGCCCCTCTATGAGCAGTTCTTC.

This clonotype was picked up a small number of times. J is TRBJ2-4 and V is TRBV20-1; TRBD1 is a possible D gene (6 bases). CDR3 length equals 11 residues. Germline V CDR1 and CDR2: DFQATT, SNEGSKA (reference sequence). Deletions cut 6 bases from V and 5 bases from J, with 8 bases between. This chain's CDR3 is CSAGQQNIQYF. Here the CDR3 DNA reads TGCAGTGCCGGACAGCAAAACATTCAGTACTTC.

This chain connects TRBV6-6 to TRBJ2-1; TRBD1 matches at 9 bases. TRBJ2-7 explains the end of the DNA better; the J call may be wrong. The CDR3 totals 15 residues. The germline CDR1 and CDR2 sequences are MNHNY and SVGAGI (reference sequence). The CDR3 DNA reads as TGTGCCAGCAGTAAGGACAGGGGCGACTACAATGAGCAGTACTTC. Translating gives CASSKDRGDYNEQYF.

This chain connects TRBV21-1 to TRBJ2-7; TRBD1, the D gene given by the table, was not confirmed from the DNA. TRBV21-1 is an annotated pseudogene. The CDR3 is 13 amino acids. CDR3 amino acids: CASRGHFSYEQYF. CDR3 sequence (DNA): TGTGCCAGCAGAGGACATTTCTCCTACGAGCAGTACTTC.

The chain joins TRBV11-2 to TRBJ2-3, with D possibly being TRBD2 (5 bases). This CDR3 contains 15 residues. The germline gives CDR1 SGHAT, CDR2 FQNNGV. V was shortened by 5 bases and J by 2 bases, with 14 bases between the two germline ends. In DNA, the CDR3 is TGTGCCAGCAGCGTGAGCGGATCCAACACAGATACGCAGTATTTT. Residues: CASSVSGSNTDTQYF.

V gene TRBV25-1 combines with J gene TRBJ1-2; TRBD1 might be the D (5 bases). V lost 5 bases to trimming and J lost 8 bases, with 21 bases between them. CDR3 size: 15 residues. Germline V gene sequence: CDR1 MGHDK, CDR2 SYGVNS. CDR3 loop: CASSPWGRMVSGYTF. Written as DNA, the CDR3 is TGTGCCAGCAGTCCCTGGGGCCGTATGGTTAGCGGCTACACCTTC.

Comment on this clonotype: One end of the junction fails to match germline, which may point to a read error. This chain uses TRBV5-1 with TRBJ2-2, with TRBD1 matching over 9 bases. The germline gives CDR1 SGHRS, CDR2 YFSETQ. The CDR3 sequence is 14 residues long. The CDR3 nucleotides are TGTGCCAGCAGTTTGGGACAGGGTACCGGGGAGCTGTTTTTT. Amino acid sequence: CASSLGQGTGELFF.

The chain has TRBV4-1 and TRBJ1-2; D ambiguous. Germline loops: CDR1 MGHRA, CDR2 YSYEKL. V lost 3 bases and J lost 1, with 9 bases in between. This CDR3 is 14 amino acids long. The chain's CDR3 is CASSHRTFNYGYTF. Written as DNA, the CDR3 is TGCGCCAGCAGCCACCGGACCTTTAACTATGGCTACACCTTC.

The chain links TRBV7-9 to TRBJ2-3, with 10 bases aligning to TRBD1. V trimming: 6 bases; J trimming: 3 bases; junction bases outside the gene matches: 6. The germline V gene encodes CDR1 SEHNR and CDR2 FQNEAQ (reference sequence). This CDR3 spans 15 amino acids. Written as DNA, the CDR3 is TGTGCCAGCAGGGGGGACAGGGGAAGAACAGATACGCAGTATTTT. Amino acids: CASRGDRGRTDTQYF.

The sample holds a few counts of this clonotype. The V and J genes are TRBV5-1 and TRBJ1-1; TRBD1 agrees at 7 bases. There are 14 residues in the CDR3. The V gene's germline CDR1 is SGHRS and CDR2 YFSETQ. V lost 2 bases, J lost 2 bases, and 3 bases stayed unmatched. CDR3 bases: TGCGCCAGCAGCTTTCAGGGGGTAAACACTGAAGCTTTCTTT. Protein product: CASSFQGVNTEAFF.

V gene TRBV18 combines with J gene TRBJ1-1; D call uncertain. Germline assignment: CDR1 KGHSH and CDR2 LQKENI. Trimming left V 0 bases short and J 4 bases short, with 15 bases between. CDR3 length equals 16 residues. CDR3 loop: CASSPPSGSWGTEAFF. The CDR3 bases are TGTGCCAGCTCACCACCTTCGGGGAGCTGGGGCACTGAAGCTTTCTTT.

The sample holds a few counts of this clonotype. This chain joins TRBV20-1 and TRBJ2-7; D ambiguous. The DNA matches TRBJ2-5 better at its end, which makes the J call doubtful. CDR1 and CDR2 from the germline V gene are DFQATT and SNEGSKA (reference sequence). The CDR3 consists of 16 residues. CDR3 DNA: TGCAGTGCTCCCGGACGGTCCGGGTGGACGGGAGAGACCCAGTACTTC. It translates to CSAPGRSGWTGETQYF.

The chain employs TRBV27 and TRBJ1-4; no reliable D call. The CDR3 runs to 14 residues. V lost 5 bases and J 8 bases, leaving 15 bases between the germline ends. CDR1 is MNHEY, CDR2 SMNVEV, per germline (reference sequence). The CDR3 here is CASSLTRMGEKLFF. Written as DNA, the CDR3 is TGTGCCAGCAGTCTGACAAGAATGGGGGAAAAACTGTTTTTT. Complete variable domain (other parts from reference TRBV27 and TRBJ1-4): EAQVTQNPRYLITVTGKKLTVTCSQNMNHEYMSWYRQDPGLGLRQIYYSMNVEVTDKGDVPEGYKVSRKEKRNFPLILESPSPNQTSLYFCASSLTRMGEKLFFGSGTQLSVL.

This clonotype was observed once. This chain joins TRBV27 and TRBJ2-5, with 9 bases fitting TRBD1. The J segment lost 6 bases and the V segment lost 2 bases, leaving 7 bases of the junction unmatched. Germline assignment: CDR1 MNHEY and CDR2 SMNVEV (reference sequence). The CDR3 is 15 amino acids. The CDR3 coding sequence is TGTGCCAGCAGTTTAGCGGGACAGGGTAAGAAGACCCAGTACTTC. It specifies CASSLAGQGKKTQYF.

This clonotype was seen a single time. Here the CDR3 reads CASSQAYSATSSGNTIYF. CDR3 bases: TGTGCCAGCAGCCAAGCGTATTCCGCTACGAGCTCTGGAAACACCATATATTTT. The chain employs TRBV4-2 and TRBJ1-3, with no clear D. CDR3 length equals 18 residues. CDR1 is LGHNA, CDR2 YNFKEQ, per germline. Trimming cost V 1 base and J 0 bases, with 16 bases left between them.

The DNA for the CDR3 is TGCAGCGGCTGGAGCTGGGAGACCCAGTACTTC. Its translation: CSGWSWETQYF. The V gene is TRBV29-1, the J gene TRBJ2-5, with unresolved D. The CDR3 runs to 11 residues. From germline, CDR1 is SQVTM and CDR2 ANQGSEA. V lost 7 bases, J lost 5 bases, and 11 bases lay in between. The whole variable domain, remainder taken from reference TRBV29-1 and TRBJ2-5, is SAVISQKPSRDICQRGTSLTIQCQVDSQVTMMFWYRQQPGQSLTLIATANQGSEATYESGFVIDKFPISRPNLTFSTLTVSNMSPEDSSIYLCSGWSWETQYFGPGTRLLVL.

The rearrangement joins TRBV20-1 to TRBJ2-4, with D perhaps matching TRBD1 or TRBD2 (5 bases each). The CDR3 is 12 amino acids. V dropped 0 bases and J dropped 14 bases, with 14 bases sitting between them. Germline loops: CDR1 DFQATT, CDR2 SNEGSKA (reference sequence). Here the CDR3 DNA reads TGCAGTGCTAGAGATGGATCCTGGGACGAGTACTTC. Its protein is CSARDGSWDEYF.

In nucleotides, the CDR3 is TGTGCCTCATCTGTTGTGGGGGGGGGGTTCGGTGATACGCAGTATTTT. Translated: CASSVVGGGFGDTQYF. This chain uses TRBV30 with TRBJ2-3, with 7 bases matching TRBD2. Germline V gene sequence: CDR1 GTSNPN, CDR2 SVGIG (reference sequence). This CDR3 has 16 amino acids. V lost 7 bases to trimming and J lost 6 bases; unmatched junction nucleotides: 19.

This clonotype was seen a single time. This rearrangement joins TRBV6-5 to TRBJ2-1, with D perhaps being TRBD1 or TRBD2 (6 bases each). There are 17 residues in the CDR3. V lost 0 bases to trimming and J lost 6 bases, with 18 bases between them. From germline, CDR1 is MNHEY and CDR2 SVGAGI. The CDR3 here is CASSYSIKIPGANEQFF. The CDR3 nucleotides are TGTGCCAGCAGTTACTCGATAAAAATCCCGGGGGCCAATGAGCAGTTCTTC.

The rearrangement joins TRBV5-6 to TRBJ2-5, with D possibly TRBD2 on 6 matching bases. The J call may be mistaken, given a closer DNA end match to TRBJ2-7. Germline CDR1 reads SGHDT; CDR2 reads YYEEEE. The CDR3 sequence is 14 residues long. CDR3 bases: TGTGCCAGCAGCGGGGGGTGGAGGGCCCACGAGCAGTACTTC. It encodes CASSGGWRAHEQYF.

This sequence joins TRBV20-1 and TRBJ1-1; D gene ambiguous. V gave up 0 bases and J gave up 0 bases, with 8 bases separating them. CDR3 length: 14 residues. The V gene's germline CDR1 is DFQATT and CDR2 SNEGSKA (reference sequence). The CDR3 coding sequence is TGCAGTGCTAGAGACCAGCCACTGAACACTGAAGCTTTCTTT. It specifies CSARDQPLNTEAFF.

This clonotype was found a few times. The genes are TRBV14 and TRBJ2-3; D is uncertain. The CDR3 covers 14 residues. The germline CDR1 and CDR2 sequences are SGHDN and FVKESK. Trimming cost V 2 bases and J 2 bases, with 8 bases left between them. CDR3 in amino acids: CASSQWVSTDTQYF. The CDR3 DNA sequence: TGTGCCAGCAGCCAATGGGTCTCCACAGATACGCAGTATTTT.

V gene TRBV20-1 combines with J gene TRBJ2-5; TRBD2 matches 9 bases. The J call is uncertain, as TRBJ2-7 better fits the DNA end. This CDR3 is 17 amino acids long. Germline loops: CDR1 DFQATT, CDR2 SNEGSKA (reference sequence). The CDR3 region has the DNA TGCAGTGCTACTTCGGAAATTACCGGGACTAGCATCGACGAGCAGTACTTC. It codes for CSATSEITGTSIDEQYF.

The chain combines TRBV20-1 with TRBJ1-2; D call uncertain. The CDR3 loop spans 15 amino acids. The V end was cut by 0 bases, the J end by 4 bases, with 15 bases between. CDR1 is DFQATT, CDR2 SNEGSKA, per germline (reference sequence). The CDR3 is CSARDVRGSAYGYTF. The CDR3 coding sequence is TGCAGTGCTAGAGATGTAAGAGGGAGCGCCTATGGCTACACCTTC.

This chain joins TRBV20-1 and TRBJ2-7, with TRBD2 matching 12 bases. J gave up 7 bases and V 1 base, and 17 bases lay outside the gene matches. This CDR3 has 18 amino acids. Germline V gene data show CDR1 as DFQATT and CDR2 as SNEGSKA (reference sequence). The CDR3 sequence is CSARGNRLAGARGYEQYF. DNA for the CDR3: TGCAGTGCTAGAGGGAACAGACTAGCGGGGGCCAGGGGGTATGAGCAGTACTTC.

This chain connects TRBV11-1 to TRBJ2-7; 7 bases map to TRBD2. From germline, CDR1 is SGHAT and CDR2 FQDESV (reference sequence). The length of the CDR3 is 16 residues. The trim removed 5 bases at V and 0 bases at J, leaving 10 bases unmatched. The DNA of the CDR3 is TGTGCCAGCAGCCCGGGCAGCGGGGCTAGCTCCTACGAGCAGTACTTC. Protein product: CASSPGSGASSYEQYF.

V usage is TRBV27 and J usage is TRBJ2-2; 11 positions agree with TRBD1. The CDR3 has 16 residues. The trim removed 8 bases at V and 3 bases at J, leaving 8 bases unmatched. Germline assignment: CDR1 MNHEY and CDR2 SMNVEV (reference sequence). The CDR3 loop is CASRGQGARDTGELFF. CDR3 sequence (DNA): TGTGCCAGCCGTGGACAGGGGGCAAGGGACACCGGGGAGCTGTTTTTT.

This chain connects TRBV7-6 to TRBJ1-2; D uncertain. The CDR3 extends over 16 amino acids. Deletions cut 1 base from V and 3 bases from J, with 15 bases between. Germline V lookup: CDR1 SGHVS, CDR2 FNYEAQ. CDR3: CASSLEPGSTHYGYTF. CDR3 coding DNA: TGTGCCAGCAGCTTAGAACCTGGGTCGACGCACTATGGCTACACCTTC.